This is a list of T cell receptor beta chains from one sample in a study of patients and donors after allogeneic stem cell transplantation. TCRdb reprocessed the RT-PCR reads via MiXCR and lists one record per CDR3 protein. The repertoire holds some 230,000 distinct CDR3 sequences, 13% to 15% seen once, with 11% in the top ten. The sequencing sample was made of blood, either unsorted or a sorted T cell fraction (not recorded which). The source is a human donor who was either an allogeneic HSCT recipient or a stem cell or donor lymphocyte infusion donor (not recorded which). It is not recorded whose cells these are; they may come from a transplant donor. CDR3s include the opening cysteine and the closing phenylalanine or tryptophan. Each record gives: CDR3 protein, V gene, J gene.

CASSEGSGSRETQYF,TRBV25-1,TRBJ2-5
CASSQIPGQREAFF,TRBV3-1,TRBJ1-1
CATQSTGTGPDTQYF,TRBV10-2,TRBJ2-3
CSVVRGAGQVAQYF,TRBV20-1,TRBJ2-7
CASSFGIRGYTF,TRBV5-1,TRBJ1-2
CATSGGGDFDTQYF,TRBV24-1,TRBJ2-3
CASSQDLGGYTF,TRBV4-3,TRBJ1-2
CASSQTGTTNEKLFF,TRBV5-1,TRBJ1-4
CASSSKLRTGNTEAFF,TRBV5-4,TRBJ1-1
CSARRTDNSPLHF,TRBV20-1,TRBJ1-6
CASSGQIGATNEKLFF,TRBV7-2,TRBJ1-4
CASSLKTADTQYF,TRBV12-3/TRBV12-4,TRBJ2-3
CASSQDSNEQFF,TRBV4-2,TRBJ2-1
CASSSAGVNTGELFF,TRBV4-2,TRBJ2-2
CASSASGRGANTIYF,TRBV6-1,TRBJ1-3
CASRGFGAKNIQYF,TRBV6-2/TRBV6-3,TRBJ2-4
CAISERDGTETQYF,TRBV10-3,TRBJ2-5
CASSLASRSWDEQFF,TRBV5-1,TRBJ2-1
CASILGAGGAYGYTF,TRBV5-6,TRBJ1-2
CASSSLAGRRQGTYEQYF,TRBV6-1,TRBJ2-7
CASSEGGQETQYF,TRBV25-1,TRBJ2-5
CASSVAPHRAQYF,TRBV9,TRBJ2-5
CASSQASGPTSTGELFF,TRBV4-3,TRBJ2-2
CATSHPSGGAYNEQFF,TRBV24-1,TRBJ2-1
CAEKAGIKADTQYF,TRBV2,TRBJ2-3
CSAGRGGYNEQFF,TRBV20-1,TRBJ2-1
CASSQDAAGGQPQHF,TRBV3-1,TRBJ1-5
CSARLAEYEQYF,TRBV20-1,TRBJ2-7
CASSKEKGGGYTF,TRBV21-1,TRBJ1-2
CASSRTGFSGANVLTF,TRBV4-3,TRBJ2-6
CSVEDQVGIQAFF,TRBV29-1,TRBJ1-1
CASGPGNQPQHF,TRBV27,TRBJ1-5
CSARSLVYGNQPQHF,TRBV20-1,TRBJ1-5
CASSVNSQGGTEAFF,TRBV9,TRBJ1-1
CASSLRQGRTGELFF,TRBV7-6,TRBJ2-2
CSAGFMGRQETQYF,TRBV20-1,TRBJ2-5
CASSLPGQGDRNEQFF,TRBV7-3,TRBJ2-1
CASSQEKAADPSYGKLFF,TRBV3-1,TRBJ1-4
CAGGRETQYF,TRBV6-5,TRBJ2-5
CASSLKRGGSTEAFF,TRBV7-2,TRBJ1-1
CSVENSSGYGYTF,TRBV29-1,TRBJ1-2
CASSNSEKGPQHF,TRBV6-1,TRBJ1-5
CASSRDRDQPQHF,TRBV12-3/TRBV12-4,TRBJ1-5
CASSLYQIGTEAFF,TRBV7-3,TRBJ1-1
CATSRGSDEQYF,TRBV6-5,TRBJ2-7
CASRRLAGETGELFF,TRBV2,TRBJ2-2
CASSVPGLAVPDTQYF,TRBV5-4,TRBJ2-3
CATSRDTGGNTEAFF,TRBV15,TRBJ1-1
CASTLVRSNTEAFF,TRBV19,TRBJ1-1